The 4 T cell receptor beta chains given below trace back to one sample, sequenced in a study of T cells in Graves' hyperthyroidism and ophthalmopathy. What was amplified from RNA transcripts were TCR beta CDR3 regions. Primed by the HTBI set, a first-round RT-PCR was run on the TCR CDR3. TCRdb reanalysed the multiplex PCR reads using MiXCR and keeps one entry per CDR3 protein. The sample yields about 590,000 distinct CDR3 sequences, 15% to 17% seen once. Sequencing was done on a sample of blood. Receptors were obtained from a woman in her twenties or thirties with Graves' hyperthyroidism.

This clonotype was counted a few times. This chain uses TRBV6-1 with TRBJ2-7, with 9 bases matching TRBD1. The length of the CDR3 is 15 residues. V lost 5 bases and J lost 5; bases outside the gene matches: 10. Germline V gene sequence: CDR1 MNHNS, CDR2 SASEGT. CDR3 residues: CASSFLRQGEDEQYF. For the CDR3, the DNA is TGTGCCAGCAGTTTCCTCAGACAGGGGGAGGACGAGCAGTACTTC.

V usage is TRBV5-1 and J usage is TRBJ2-5; 7 bases match TRBD1. The CDR3 runs 14 residues. V shed 3 bases and J 2 bases; nucleotides not matched to a gene: 4. CDR1 SGHRS and CDR2 YFSETQ come from the germline V gene. The CDR3 DNA follows: TGCGCCAGCAGCTGGGGGACAGTTCAAGAGACCCAGTACTTC. Protein: CASSWGTVQETQYF.

This clonotype has at least ten counts. The chain combines TRBV27 with TRBJ2-7; D is unclear. Germline lookup yields CDR1 MNHEY and CDR2 SMNVEV (reference sequence). V dropped 2 bases and J dropped 2 bases, with 10 bases sitting between them. The CDR3 is 14 amino acids. Here the CDR3 reads CASSLGSGAYEQYF. CDR3 nucleotide sequence: TGTGCCAGCAGTTTAGGCAGTGGGGCCTACGAGCAGTACTTC.

The rearrangement links TRBV7-9 to TRBJ2-7; no reliable D call. This CDR3 has 13 amino acids. Germline values: CDR1 SEHNR, CDR2 FQNEAQ (reference sequence). Trimming removed 2 bases from V and 6 bases from J, with 11 bases in between. CDR3 coding DNA: TGTGCCAGCAGCTTAAGAGATTGGTCCGAGCAGTACTTC. Translation: CASSLRDWSEQYF.